The clone carrying this TCR beta chain appeared a single time. CDR3 length: 13 residues. V gave up 0 bases and J gave up 7 bases, with 10 bases separating them. CDR1 and CDR2 (germline): MNHEY, SMNVEV (reference sequence). The data belong to a study of identical twins. One entry per CDR3 protein results from TCRdb running MiXCR on the 5' RACE reads. The sample holds about 690,000 distinct CDR3 sequences, around 20% seen once. This sample also belongs to another study, concerning T cells expressing NK-cell markers.

The chain employs TRBV27 and TRBJ2-7, with a tentative D call TRBD2 (5 bases). This sequence was found in a woman aged 18-35 years in good health. Material for sequencing was PBMCs. CDR3 amino acids: CASSLSIPGEQYF. CDR3 nucleotides: TGTGCCAGCAGTTTATCGATTCCGGGGGAGCAGTACTTC.